Listed below are T cell receptor beta chains from one sample, sequenced in a study of shared clonotypes between healthy human individuals. Here immunoSEQ multiplex PCR was the method, and the copy in TCRdb shows in-frame clones only, minus some. The repertoire holds about 1.1 million clones, with around 77% as singletons. The sample comprised memory CD4+ T cells from PBMCs. The receptors were gathered from a man between 18 and 29 years old in good health. Some clones in this sample may be carry-over from other donors' samples. Each CDR3 is given with its conserved first and last residue.

CDR3 protein: CASARDRAPYGYTF; V gene: TRBV6-5; J gene: TRBJ1-2
CDR3 protein: CASSDLREVQYF; V gene: TRBV6-1; J gene: TRBJ2-7
CDR3 protein: CASSVGSAGASETQYF; V gene: TRBV9; J gene: TRBJ2-5
CDR3 protein: CASSRNPAGAAQETQYF; V gene: TRBV7-2; J gene: TRBJ2-5
CDR3 protein: CASSSTSAQYF; V gene: TRBV7-2; J gene: TRBJ2-5
CDR3 protein: CASSFRVSSYEQYF; V gene: TRBV5-6; J gene: TRBJ2-7
CDR3 protein: CASSGSVNNEQFF; V gene: TRBV18; J gene: TRBJ2-1
CDR3 protein: CASSWTSGRGDEQFF; V gene: TRBV7-9; J gene: TRBJ2-1
CDR3 protein: CAISSGTYTDTQYF; V gene: TRBV28; J gene: TRBJ2-3
CDR3 protein: CASSRGTGGDSEKLFF; V gene: TRBV7-9; J gene: TRBJ1-4
CDR3 protein: CASSSGQGVDTQYF; V gene: TRBV11-1; J gene: TRBJ2-3
CDR3 protein: CASSLLAPPGTQYF; V gene: TRBV7-8; J gene: TRBJ2-5
CDR3 protein: CASSVLGDGGEQYF; V gene: TRBV7-9; J gene: TRBJ2-7
CDR3 protein: CAAGERSAEAFF; V gene: TRBV30; J gene: TRBJ1-1
CDR3 protein: CASSLGAGGFADTQYF; V gene: TRBV5-1; J gene: TRBJ2-3
CDR3 protein: CASSLVTGNEQFF; V gene: TRBV27; J gene: TRBJ2-1
CDR3 protein: CASSVSGIGPYEQYF; V gene: TRBV19; J gene: TRBJ2-7
CDR3 protein: CATRGGRSRIYNEQFF; V gene: TRBV2; J gene: TRBJ2-1
CDR3 protein: CATSFWNYGYTF; V gene: TRBV15; J gene: TRBJ1-2
CDR3 protein: CASSFEREMRADTQYF; V gene: TRBV28; J gene: TRBJ2-3
CDR3 protein: CASSEKTGGIGDTQYF; V gene: TRBV6-1; J gene: TRBJ2-3